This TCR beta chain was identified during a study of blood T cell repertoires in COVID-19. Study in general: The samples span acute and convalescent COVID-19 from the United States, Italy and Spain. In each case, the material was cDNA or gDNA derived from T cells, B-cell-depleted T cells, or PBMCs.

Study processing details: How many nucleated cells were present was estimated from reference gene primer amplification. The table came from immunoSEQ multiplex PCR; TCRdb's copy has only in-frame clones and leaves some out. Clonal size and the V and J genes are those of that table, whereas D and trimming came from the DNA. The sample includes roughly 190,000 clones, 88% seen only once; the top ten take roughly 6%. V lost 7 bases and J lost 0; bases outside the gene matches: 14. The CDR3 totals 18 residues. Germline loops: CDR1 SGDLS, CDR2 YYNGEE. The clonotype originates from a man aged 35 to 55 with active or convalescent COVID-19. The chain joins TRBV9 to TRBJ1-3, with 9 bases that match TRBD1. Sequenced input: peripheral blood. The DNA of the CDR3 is TGTGCCAGCGCGGGACAGGGCGTTCTCCCACACTCTGGAAACACCATATATTTT. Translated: CASAGQGVLPHSGNTIYF.